This TCR beta chain was sequenced for a study of cytomegalovirus exposure and HLA in healthy donors. Across the whole study: Early release data held tens of millions of unique TCRs from HLA-typed donors.

The study ran its PCR with 60 Vbeta and 13 Jbeta primers. Clones were read by immunoSEQ multiplex PCR, and TCRdb kept only the in-frame ones, dropping some. The sample lists roughly 120,000 clones, roughly 80% seen once, with around a fifth in the top ten. In regard to this clone: Its antigen remains unidentified.

The CDR3 is 15 residues long. Per germline, CDR1 MGHDK and CDR2 SYGVNS. Trimming took 1 base from V and 5 from J, leaving 14 bases between them. General study findings and limits: Most subjects' HLA-A and HLA-B alleles were reportedly predicted from TCR beta sequences. Donor immune exposure was known only as CMV serostatus. There were some V segments, including TRBV6-2 and TRBV6-3, excluded as indistinguishable.

The TCR comes from a man aged 25 to 40 in good health and CMV-seropositive. Sequencing was done on a sample of PBMCs. The chain links TRBV25-1 to TRBJ2-5, with D possibly being TRBD1 (6 bases). CDR3 region: CASSEFFAGAETQYF. The CDR3 DNA reads TGTGCCAGCAGTGAATTTTTTGCAGGGGCCGAGACCCAGTACTTC. The complete variable domain, with remaining parts taken from reference TRBV25-1 and TRBJ2-5, reads EADIYQTPRYLVIGTGKKITLECSQTMGHDKMYWYQQDPGMELHLIHYSYGVNSTEKGDLSSESTVSRIRTEHFPLTLESARPSHTSQYLCASSEFFAGAETQYFGPGTRLLVL.